This T cell receptor beta chain was recorded in a study of T-cell memory formation after mild COVID-19. Whole-study findings and limits: A balance of CD4 and CD8 characterized clones contracting day 15 to 85, whereas later expanders leaned CD4+. Second-wave clones reaching peak frequency on day 37 lacked confirmed SARS-CoV-2 specificity.

Libraries for TCRalpha and TCRbeta carried sample barcodes and unique molecular identifiers via 5'RACE. Each CDR3 protein gets one entry after TCRdb re-called the 5' RACE reads with MiXCR. The sample holds about 190,000 distinct CDR3 sequences, about a fifth seen once. The CDR3 consists of 15 residues. Trimming cost V 4 bases and J 6 bases; bases outside gene matches: 7. Germline V gene sequence: CDR1 LGHDT, CDR2 YNNKEL (reference sequence). As for this clonotype: Its specificity is not known.

This sequence joins TRBV3-1 and TRBJ1-4; TRBD1 aligns across 8 bases. Material for sequencing was PBMCs or a T cell subset sorted from them (not recorded which). This TCR was sampled from an adult woman who had mild COVID-19 (a few samples of this study predate the infection). Cell type and time point are not known. The CDR3 DNA is TGTGCCAGCAGCCCAGCCGGGACAGGCGATGAAAAACTGTTTTTT. This gives the protein CASSPAGTGDEKLFF. Based on the CDR3 plus reference TRBV3-1 and TRBJ1-4, the full variable domain is DTAVSQTPKYLVTQMGNDKSIKCEQNLGHDTMYWYKQDSKKFLKIMFSYNNKELIINETVPNRFSPKSPDKAHLNLHINSLELGDSAVYFCASSPAGTGDEKLFFGSGTQLSVL.